This TCR beta chain was recorded in a study of siplizumab effects on memory and regulatory T cells. Notes on this clone: Its antigen remains unidentified.

Using immunoSEQ multiplex PCR, the repertoire was profiled, and TCRdb retains in-frame clones only, with some absent. The repertoire holds about 100,000 clones, with around 92% as singletons. The CDR3 is made up of 12 amino acids. Trimming removed 7 bases at V and 7 bases at J, with 14 bases between. Germline loops: CDR1 SGHRS, CDR2 YFSETQ. Regarding the study as a whole: Naive T cells, seemingly more diverse than memory cells, seemed major alloresponse contributors. Suppressive function of proliferating Tregs from siplizumab cultures was not confirmed.

This clonotype was obtained from a human donor in good health. Sample: CD4+ T cells sorted from blood. The J gene is TRBJ1-2, the V gene TRBV5-1; D might be TRBD1 (6 bases). This chain's CDR3 is CASGQGGAGYTF. CDR3 bases: TGCGCCAGCGGCCAAGGGGGGGCTGGCTACACCTTC. The whole variable domain, filled in from reference TRBV5-1 and TRBJ1-2, reads KAGVTQTPRYLIKTRGQQVTLSCSPISGHRSVSWYQQTPGQGLQFLFEYFSETQRNKGNFPGRFSGRQFSNSRSEMNVSTLELGDSALYLCASGQGGAGYTFGSGTRLTVV.